The 20 T cell receptor beta chains below come from one sample, sequenced in a study of monozygotic twins with cystic fibrosis. Using immunoSEQ multiplex PCR, the repertoire was profiled, and TCRdb retains in-frame clones only, with some absent. The sample lists tens of thousands of clones, about 92% occurring once. The sample was blood. The source of these receptors is a girl aged 2-10 years with cystic fibrosis.

This clone was seen once. The chain has TRBV10-3 and TRBJ1-1; 7 bases match TRBD1. V lost 6 bases, J lost 2 bases, and 6 bases stayed unmatched. Germline values: CDR1 ENHRY, CDR2 SYGVKD. This CDR3 has 14 residues. Here the CDR3 DNA reads TGTGCCATCAGCAGGGACAGAGTAAACACTGAAGCTTTCTTT. Its protein is CAISRDRVNTEAFF.

The chain is built from TRBV5-6 and TRBJ1-4, with D unclear. CDR3 size: 15 residues. CDR1 SGHDT and CDR2 YYEEEE come from the germline V gene. Between the trimmed V and J ends, which lost 0 bases and 8 bases, there was a span of 14 bases. The DNA of the CDR3 is TGTGCCAGCAGCTTGGGCGCAGACTCGGGCGAAAAACTGTTTTTT. Residues: CASSLGADSGEKLFF.

The chain is built from TRBV7-6 and TRBJ2-1; TRBD2 matches at 7 bases. The CDR3 sequence is 19 residues long. The V gene end was trimmed by 1 base and the J gene end by 2 bases; junction bases not matched to a gene: 14. The germline V gene has CDR1 SGHVS and CDR2 FNYEAQ. Here the CDR3 reads CASSLVEHRAGATYNEQFF. The CDR3, as DNA: TGTGCCAGCAGCTTAGTCGAGCATCGGGCGGGAGCCACCTACAATGAGCAGTTCTTC.

V gene TRBV19 combines with J gene TRBJ2-7; 7 bases line up with TRBD1. The length of the CDR3 is 13 residues. The V gene end was trimmed by 6 bases and the J gene end by 5 bases; junction bases not matched to a gene: 7. Per germline, CDR1 LNHDA and CDR2 SQIVND (reference sequence). CDR3 nucleotides: TGTGCCAGTAGCGACAGGGCCGGGGACGAGCAGTACTTC. Amino acids: CASSDRAGDEQYF.

The rearrangement uses TRBV7-9 and TRBJ1-4; no firm D call. Trimming removed 0 bases at V and 3 bases at J, with 5 bases between. The germline gives CDR1 SEHNR, CDR2 FQNEAQ (reference sequence). The CDR3 contains 14 residues. CDR3 residues: CASSLAGSNEKLFF. The CDR3 DNA reads as TGTGCCAGCAGCTTAGCAGGTTCTAATGAAAAACTGTTTTTT.

This chain uses TRBV6-5 with TRBJ1-1; 7 positions match TRBD1. Germline V gives CDR1 MNHEY, CDR2 SVGAGI. The CDR3 is 14 amino acids. J lost 3 bases, V lost 5 bases, and 6 bases had no gene match. The CDR3: CASSGGGPYTEAFF. CDR3 nucleotides: TGTGCCAGCAGTGGAGGGGGCCCATACACTGAAGCTTTCTTT.

The CDR3 DNA sequence: TGTGCCAGCAGTTTAGCGACCGGCACAACTAATGAAAAACTGTTTTTT. Residues: CASSLATGTTNEKLFF. The chain employs TRBV28 and TRBJ1-4; D uncertain. The length of the CDR3 is 16 residues. CDR1 is MDHEN and CDR2 is SYDVKM in the germline V gene. With 2 bases removed from V and 0 bases from J, the gap between germline ends came to 10 bases.

J is TRBJ2-1 and V is TRBV7-9; D tentatively reads TRBD1 or TRBD2 (5 bases each). The V end lost 5 bases, the J end lost 5 bases, and 16 bases lay between the germline ends. The CDR3 is 15 amino acids. CDR1 and CDR2 (germline): SEHNR, FQNEAQ (reference sequence). CDR3 nucleotide sequence: TGTGCCAGCAGCATCTCCGGGACGCTCAACAATGAGCAGTTCTTC. Translation: CASSISGTLNNEQFF.

CDR3 protein: CASSRGTGAFNQPQHF. The CDR3 coding sequence is TGTGCCAGTAGCCGCGGGACAGGGGCGTTCAATCAGCCCCAGCATTTT. V and J are TRBV19 and TRBJ1-5; TRBD1 matches 10 bases. Germline V gives CDR1 LNHDA, CDR2 SQIVND (reference sequence). CDR3 length equals 16 residues. The V segment lost 6 bases and the J segment 3 bases; nucleotides outside the gene matches: 8.

V and J are TRBV11-2 and TRBJ2-1; either TRBD1 or TRBD2 may fit D (7 bases each). V lost 5 bases and J lost 7, with 18 bases in between. The CDR3 loop spans 15 amino acids. Germline V gene data show CDR1 as SGHAT and CDR2 as FQNNGV. CDR3 loop: CASSRLQGGKNEQFF. The CDR3 DNA reads as TGTGCCAGCAGCCGACTCCAGGGGGGGAAGAATGAGCAGTTCTTC.

This chain connects TRBV5-1 to TRBJ2-3; 11 nucleotides align to TRBD2. Trimming at V came to 0 bases and at J to 2 bases, leaving 8 bases not matched to a gene. The length of the CDR3 is 18 residues. The germline V gene encodes CDR1 SGHRS and CDR2 YFSETQ. The CDR3 is CASSLGATSGGNTDTQYF. The CDR3 nucleotides read TGCGCCAGCAGCTTGGGCGCTACTAGCGGGGGCAACACAGATACGCAGTATTTT.

The chain combines TRBV7-7 with TRBJ2-2, with a weak D call TRBD2 (5 bases). V gave up 1 base and J gave up 8 bases, with 11 bases separating them. CDR1 SSHAT and CDR2 FNYEAQ come from the germline V gene (reference sequence). There are 14 residues in the CDR3. CDR3 region: CASSLDRGTGELFF. The DNA of the CDR3 is TGTGCCAGCAGCTTAGATCGGGGTACGGGGGAGCTGTTTTTT.

The chain employs TRBV19 and TRBJ2-3; D unclear. Germline loops: CDR1 LNHDA, CDR2 SQIVND (reference sequence). The CDR3 has 13 amino acids. Trimming shortened V by 7 bases and J by 2 bases, and 10 bases separated the two germline ends. CDR3 protein: CASKKGLTDTQYF. In DNA form, the CDR3 reads TGTGCCAGTAAAAAGGGCCTCACAGATACGCAGTATTTT.

V is TRBV15 and J is TRBJ2-1; 15 nucleotides match TRBD2. The length of the CDR3 is 20 residues. V lost 5 bases to trimming and J lost 0 bases; unmatched junction nucleotides: 11. Germline assignment: CDR1 LNHNV and CDR2 YYDKDF (reference sequence). The CDR3 DNA sequence: TGTGCCACCAGCCGAACCCCCGGGACTAGCGGGAGGACCTCCTACAATGAGCAGTTCTTC. This translates into CATSRTPGTSGRTSYNEQFF.

The chain employs TRBV10-1 and TRBJ2-7; D might be TRBD1 (5 bases). The CDR3 has 15 residues. CDR1 and CDR2 (germline): WNHNN, SYGVQD (reference sequence). Trimming cost V 2 bases and J 7 bases, with 18 bases left between them. Here the CDR3 reads CASSEVGRAVIEQYF. The DNA of the CDR3 is TGCGCCAGCAGTGAGGTGGGCAGGGCGGTGATAGAGCAGTACTTC.

The V gene is TRBV28, the J gene TRBJ1-2; D is unresolved. The CDR3 runs to 10 residues. Germline lookup yields CDR1 MDHEN and CDR2 SYDVKM. With 5 bases removed from V and 8 bases from J, the gap between germline ends came to 6 bases. CDR3 sequence reads: CASSPPGYTF. CDR3 bases: TGTGCCAGCAGTCCCCCCGGCTACACCTTC.

CDR3: CASSFGSQDYGYTF. CDR3 in DNA: TGCGCCAGCAGCTTCGGGAGTCAGGACTATGGCTACACCTTC. The J gene is TRBJ1-2, the V gene TRBV5-1; D gene unclear. CDR3 length: 14 amino acids. Trimming removed 2 bases from V and 3 bases from J, with 11 bases in between. In germline, CDR1 is SGHRS, CDR2 YFSETQ.

The rearrangement links TRBV27 to TRBJ2-7, with unresolved D. The V gene's germline CDR1 is MNHEY and CDR2 SMNVEV (reference sequence). This CDR3 spans 16 amino acids. V was trimmed by 4 bases and J by 0 bases, leaving 16 bases between them. The CDR3 loop reads CASSSTYSESSYEQYF. The CDR3 coding sequence is TGTGCCAGCAGTTCTACATACAGCGAGAGCTCCTACGAGCAGTACTTC.

The chain employs TRBV5-6 and TRBJ1-2, with a weak D call TRBD1 (6 bases). V gave up 2 bases and J gave up 1 base, with 18 bases separating them. Per the germline V gene, CDR1 is SGHDT and CDR2 is YYEEEE. The CDR3 runs 17 residues. CDR3 protein: CASSFGGRGLDNYGYTF. CDR3 coding DNA: TGTGCCAGCAGCTTCGGGGGCAGGGGACTGGATAACTATGGCTACACCTTC.

The chain has TRBV28 and TRBJ2-7, with D maybe TRBD1 (5 bases). In germline, CDR1 is MDHEN, CDR2 SYDVKM. CDR3 length: 14 amino acids. The V gene lost 6 bases and the J gene lost 5 bases, with 17 bases spanning the gap. The CDR3 coding sequence is TGTGCCAGCAGCCCTACGGAAGGGGTACACGAGCAGTACTTC. Translated, it gives CASSPTEGVHEQYF.